A single sample gave rise to the 18 T cell receptor beta chains below, sequenced in a study of T cell repertoires in cytomegalovirus infection. TCRdb fed the reads into MiXCR, producing one record per CDR3 protein. The data contain about 300,000 distinct CDR3 sequences, roughly a quarter of them singletons. The sample consisted of PBMCs. The receptors originated from a human donor in good health (CMV status not recorded). Some clones in this sample may be carry-over from other donors' samples.

The chain recombines TRBV11-3 with TRBJ2-7; 9 nucleotides line up with TRBD2. This CDR3 spans 14 amino acids. V lost 5 bases to trimming and J lost 5 bases; unmatched junction nucleotides: 7. CDR1 and CDR2 from the germline V gene are SGHNT and YENEEA. CDR3 loop: CASSQTSGTHEQYF. The CDR3 coding sequence is TGTGCCAGCAGCCAGACTAGCGGAACCCACGAGCAGTACTTC. The full variable domain, completed using reference TRBV11-3 and TRBJ2-7, is EAGVVQSPRYKIIEKKQPVAFWCNPISGHNTLYWYLQNLGQGPELLIRYENEEAVDDSQLPKDRFSAERLKGVDSTLKIQPAELGDSAVYLCASSQTSGTHEQYFGPGTRLTVT.

The chain joins TRBV5-1 to TRBJ2-2; TRBD2 agrees at 10 bases. CDR1 and CDR2 (germline): SGHRS, YFSETQ. Trimming at V came to 0 bases and at J to 1 base, leaving 0 bases not matched to a gene. The CDR3 has 16 amino acids. The CDR3 is CASSLGLAGNTGELFF. CDR3 DNA: TGCGCCAGCAGCTTGGGACTAGCGGGGAACACCGGGGAGCTGTTTTTT.

The chain recombines TRBV5-4 with TRBJ2-1; TRBD2 agrees at 8 bases. V lost 5 bases, J lost 0 bases, and 4 bases stayed unmatched. The CDR3 contains 15 residues. From germline, CDR1 is SGHNT and CDR2 YYREEE (reference sequence). The CDR3 nucleotides are TGTGCCAGCAGTCCCGGGACTAGCTCCTACAATGAGCAGTTCTTC. This gives the protein CASSPGTSSYNEQFF.

This clonotype has only a few counts. This chain joins TRBV20-1 and TRBJ2-1; D could derive from TRBD1 or TRBD2 (5 bases each). CDR1 is DFQATT, CDR2 SNEGSKA, per germline (reference sequence). The CDR3 loop spans 12 amino acids. The ends were cut back, 7 bases at V and 8 bases at J, with 15 bases in the middle. CDR3 nucleotide sequence: TGCAGTGTGGGACCAAGGTACCATGAGCAGTTCTTC. This codes for CSVGPRYHEQFF.

The chain links TRBV6-5 to TRBJ2-7, with D perhaps assigned TRBD1 or TRBD2 (5 bases each). Germline CDR1 and CDR2: MNHEY and SVGAGI. The CDR3 is 13 amino acids. V lost 5 bases and J 4 bases, leaving 12 bases between the germline ends. The CDR3 reads CASSLGAFYEQYF. CDR3 nucleotides: TGTGCCAGCAGTCTCGGGGCCTTTTACGAGCAGTACTTC.

The gene calls are TRBV19 and TRBJ1-2; a weak D match, TRBD1 (6 bases). The ends were cut back, 7 bases at V and 6 bases at J, with 15 bases in the middle. This CDR3 region has 13 residues. CDR1 is LNHDA, CDR2 SQIVND, per germline (reference sequence). The CDR3 DNA reads as TGTGCCAGTAAGGTACAGGGCTTTGATGGCTACACCTTC. Translating gives CASKVQGFDGYTF.

V gene TRBV29-1 combines with J gene TRBJ1-1; possibly TRBD1 for D (6 bases). The V gene lost 6 bases and the J gene lost 0 bases, with 11 bases spanning the gap. The CDR3 runs 13 residues. CDR1 and CDR2 (germline): SQVTM, ANQGSEA. The CDR3 region is CSVPGHVNTEAFF. CDR3 coding DNA: TGCAGCGTACCGGGACACGTGAACACTGAAGCTTTCTTT.

This clonotype was seen only a few times. The rearrangement uses TRBV2 and TRBJ1-6, with TRBD1 matching 10 bases. CDR1 is SNHLY and CDR2 is FYNNEI in the germline V gene. This CDR3 has 15 residues. V lost 4 bases and J lost 9; bases outside the gene matches: 6. The CDR3 DNA reads as TGTGCCAGCAGTGCCCGACAGGGGGCTAGTTCACCCCTCCACTTT. Translated: CASSARQGASSPLHF. Variable domain in full (rest from reference TRBV2 and TRBJ1-6): EPEVTQTPSHQVTQMGQEVILRCVPISNHLYFYWYRQILGQKVEFLVSFYNNEISEKSEIFDDQFSVERPDGSNFTLKIRSTKLEDSAMYFCASSARQGASSPLHFGNGTRLTVT.

The chain recombines TRBV7-2 with TRBJ1-5, with TRBD1 identical over 7 bases. Trimming cost V 1 base and J 3 bases; bases outside gene matches: 3. The CDR3 has 15 residues. Germline CDR1 SGHTA, CDR2 FQGNSA. In DNA form, the CDR3 reads TGTGCCAGCAGCTTAGAACAGGGGTTCAATCAGCCCCAGCATTTT. Its protein product is CASSLEQGFNQPQHF. The full variable domain, completed using reference TRBV7-2 and TRBJ1-5, is GAGVSQSPSNKVTEKGKDVELRCDPISGHTALYWYRQSLGQGLEFLIYFQGNSAPDKSGLPSDRFSAERTGGSVSTLTIQRTQQEDSAVYLCASSLEQGFNQPQHFGDGTRLSIL.

Many counts were recorded for this clonotype. The rearrangement uses TRBV7-2 and TRBJ1-2, with D unclear. Germline lookup yields CDR1 SGHTA and CDR2 FQGNSA. V lost 7 bases and J 4 bases, leaving 16 bases between the germline ends. The CDR3 is made up of 14 amino acids. The CDR3 sequence: CASTYTTPGYGYTF. The CDR3 nucleotides are TGTGCCAGCACGTACACAACCCCCGGCTATGGCTACACCTTC.

The chain employs TRBV12-3 or TRBV12-4 and TRBJ1-1; tentatively, D is TRBD1 (6 bases). The length of the CDR3 is 15 residues. Trimming took off 4 bases at V and 4 bases at J, with 16 bases between the two ends. The CDR3 spells CASSSIGGVGTEAFF. The CDR3 nucleotides are TGTGCCAGCAGTTCCATAGGGGGGGTCGGCACTGAAGCTTTCTTT.

The chain has TRBV7-9 and TRBJ2-4; D call uncertain. This CDR3 comprises 11 residues. Germline CDR1 reads SEHNR; CDR2 reads FQNEAQ (reference sequence). The germline V and J ends were trimmed by 5 bases and 15 bases, with 14 bases remaining between them. This CDR3 is CASSRLEVLYF. The CDR3, as DNA: TGTGCCAGCAGCCGACTCGAGGTCCTGTACTTC.

The chain has TRBV19 and TRBJ2-5; D is unresolved. This CDR3 region has 13 residues. Germline assignment: CDR1 LNHDA and CDR2 SQIVND (reference sequence). V was cut by 9 bases and J by 5 bases, with 16 bases left in between. The CDR3 nucleotides are TGTGCCAGCGCCGGAACAGAGAGGGAGACCCAGTACTTC. It yields the protein CASAGTERETQYF.

This clonotype appeared many times. The chain carries TRBV6-2 or TRBV6-3 and TRBJ1-2; TRBD1 aligns across 9 bases. The CDR3 contains 16 residues. CDR1 is MNHEY, CDR2 SVGEGT, per germline. V lost 5 bases to trimming and J lost 8 bases; unmatched junction nucleotides: 15. The DNA for the CDR3 is TGTGCCAGCAGTAAGACACCAACTGGAGGACAGGGGGGCTACACCTTC. Translating gives CASSKTPTGGQGGYTF.

Only a few counts were recorded for this clonotype. The V gene is TRBV28, the J gene TRBJ1-5; D is uncertain. The length of the CDR3 is 14 residues. Germline V lookup: CDR1 MDHEN, CDR2 SYDVKM. Trimming shortened V by 6 bases and J by 2 bases, and 11 bases separated the two germline ends. CDR3 bases: TGTGCCAGCAGGTCGGGAATTGGCAATCAGCCCCAGCATTTT. Its protein is CASRSGIGNQPQHF.

This rearrangement joins TRBV6-2 or TRBV6-3 to TRBJ2-5; 10 bases are shared with TRBD2. The CDR3 sequence is 16 residues long. The ends lost 4 bases at V and 3 bases at J; junction bases unmatched: 8. The germline gives CDR1 MNHEY, CDR2 SVGEGT. The CDR3: CASSSQREGRKETQYF. CDR3 nucleotides: TGTGCCAGCAGTTCCCAGCGGGAGGGCCGGAAAGAGACCCAGTACTTC.

This clonotype was observed a few times. The chain couples TRBV28 to TRBJ2-7; 9 nucleotides line up with TRBD1. After removal of 6 bases from V and 6 bases from J, the junction contained 15 bases not matched to a gene. Germline CDR1 is MDHEN and CDR2 is SYDVKM. CDR3 length: 16 residues. This chain's CDR3 is CASSLPGQGFDTEQYF. The CDR3 nucleotides read TGTGCCAGCAGCCTCCCCGGACAGGGGTTCGACACCGAGCAGTACTTC. Filled out from reference TRBV28 and TRBJ2-7, the complete variable domain reads DVKVTQSSRYLVKRTGEKVFLECVQDMDHENMFWYRQDPGLGLRLIYFSYDVKMKEKGDIPEGYSVSREKKERFSLILESASTNQTSMYLCASSLPGQGFDTEQYFGPGTRLTVT.

The chain employs TRBV2 and TRBJ1-1, with D possibly TRBD1 on 5 matching bases. The V and J ends lost 3 bases and 3 bases respectively, with 8 bases between them. Germline values: CDR1 SNHLY, CDR2 FYNNEI. CDR3 length: 13 amino acids. CDR3 sequence: CASSDGAYTEAFF. The CDR3 DNA reads as TGTGCCAGCAGTGATGGGGCGTACACTGAAGCTTTCTTT. The variable domain in full, with the rest retrieved from reference TRBV2 and TRBJ1-1, is EPEVTQTPSHQVTQMGQEVILRCVPISNHLYFYWYRQILGQKVEFLVSFYNNEISEKSEIFDDQFSVERPDGSNFTLKIRSTKLEDSAMYFCASSDGAYTEAFFGQGTRLTVV.